These 21 T cell receptor beta chains came from one sample sequenced in a study of CD8+CD57+ T cells in acquired aplastic anemia. Template material for TCR beta VDJ and CDR3 profiling consisted of genomic DNA. TCRdb passed the reads through MiXCR, listing each CDR3 protein once. Here the sample spans about 190,000 distinct CDR3 sequences, roughly 56% being singletons. The sequenced material came from sorted CD4+, CD8+, or CD8+CD57+ T cells (not recorded which) from PBMCs. These receptors were collected from a human donor in good health, serving as a control.

The V and J genes are TRBV15 and TRBJ1-1, with D possibly matching TRBD1 (5 bases). Deletions cut 0 bases from V and 10 bases from J, with 12 bases between. This CDR3 has 13 residues. Per germline, CDR1 LNHNV and CDR2 YYDKDF (reference sequence). The CDR3 bases are TGTGCCACCAGCAGAGATTACGACAGTGCAGCTTTCTTT. Its protein product is CATSRDYDSAAFF.

The chain joins TRBV7-3 to TRBJ2-1, with TRBD1 matching over 9 bases. The germline V gene has CDR1 SGHTA and CDR2 FQGTGA. The V and J ends lost 4 bases and 5 bases, in that order; junction bases with no gene match: 6. CDR3 length equals 15 residues. The CDR3 spells CASSSGGTGNNEQFF. DNA for the CDR3: TGTGCCAGCAGCTCCGGCGGGACAGGGAACAATGAGCAGTTCTTC.

The J gene is TRBJ1-6, the V gene TRBV14, with D possibly being TRBD1 (5 bases). The CDR3 runs to 20 residues. Germline loops: CDR1 SGHDN, CDR2 FVKESK. V lost 0 bases and J lost 4, with 22 bases in between. The CDR3 protein is CASSQEEGTAYNPYNSPLHF. The CDR3 bases are TGTGCCAGCAGCCAAGAAGAGGGGACCGCTTATAACCCGTATAATTCACCCCTCCACTTT.

The J gene is TRBJ1-1, the V gene TRBV7-9; no clear D gene. CDR3 length: 16 residues. Germline assignment: CDR1 SEHNR and CDR2 FQNEAQ (reference sequence). V was shortened by 3 bases and J by 3 bases, with 17 bases between the two germline ends. Written as DNA, the CDR3 is TGTGCCAGCAGCTTCCCCTTAACGAGGCCGGACACTGAAGCTTTCTTT. This codes for CASSFPLTRPDTEAFF. Full variable domain (missing parts from reference TRBV7-9 and TRBJ1-1): DTGVSQNPRHKITKRGQNVTFRCDPISEHNRLYWYRQTLGQGPEFLTYFQNEAQLEKSRLLSDRFSAERPKGSFSTLEIQRTEQGDSAMYLCASSFPLTRPDTEAFFGQGTRLTVV.

This chain joins TRBV6-2 or TRBV6-3 and TRBJ1-2, with TRBD1 identical over 8 bases. After removal of 2 bases from V and 7 bases from J, the junction contained 9 bases not matched to a gene. Germline CDR1 is MNHEY and CDR2 is SVGEGT. The length of the CDR3 is 15 residues. The CDR3: CASSYAAQGVSGYTF. CDR3 nucleotides: TGTGCCAGCAGTTACGCGGCACAGGGGGTCTCTGGCTACACCTTC.

The V call is TRBV5-5, the J call TRBJ1-1, with 8 positions matching TRBD1. Germline trimming cut 0 bases from V and 8 bases from J; bases unmatched to any gene: 3. Germline-derived CDR1 and CDR2 are SGHKS and YYEKEE (reference sequence). This CDR3 is built from 13 residues. CDR3 in DNA: TGTGCCAGCAGCTTGGGGACAGGGCTAGAAGCTTTCTTT. Protein: CASSLGTGLEAFF. Full variable domain (outside the CDR3, taken from reference TRBV5-5 and TRBJ1-1): DAGVTQSPTHLIKTRGQQVTLRCSPISGHKSVSWYQQVLGQGPQFIFQYYEKEERGRGNFPDRFSARQFPNYSSELNVNALLLGDSALYLCASSLGTGLEAFFGQGTRLTVV.

This clonotype was observed at least ten times. This sequence joins TRBV3-1 and TRBJ1-1; TRBD1 is a possible D gene (6 bases). Trimming removed 4 bases at V and 1 base at J, with 10 bases between. This CDR3 is built from 14 residues. Germline CDR1 LGHDT, CDR2 YNNKEL (reference sequence). CDR3 DNA: TGTGCCAGCAGCCTTCACAGGGCGAACACTGAAGCTTTCTTT. Protein: CASSLHRANTEAFF. Supplemented by reference TRBV3-1 and TRBJ1-1, the full variable domain reads DTAVSQTPKYLVTQMGNDKSIKCEQNLGHDTMYWYKQDSKKFLKIMFSYNNKELIINETVPNRFSPKSPDKAHLNLHINSLELGDSAVYFCASSLHRANTEAFFGQGTRLTVV.

This rearrangement joins TRBV7-2 to TRBJ1-1; 8 bases are shared with TRBD1. Germline trimming cut 3 bases from V and 8 bases from J; bases unmatched to any gene: 8. The CDR3 runs to 14 residues. Germline CDR1 SGHTA, CDR2 FQGNSA. CDR3 in DNA: TGTGCCAGCAGCTTGAGCAGGGGGCATTTAGAAGCTTTCTTT. It encodes CASSLSRGHLEAFF.

J is TRBJ1-6 and V is TRBV20-1; unclear D gene. The CDR3 has 16 amino acids. CDR1 is DFQATT and CDR2 is SNEGSKA in the germline V gene (reference sequence). V was pared by 0 bases and J by 7 bases, with 16 bases between. The chain's CDR3 is CSARELVGHQNSPLHF. DNA for the CDR3: TGCAGTGCTAGAGAATTGGTTGGGCACCAGAATTCACCCCTCCACTTT.

This clonotype was recorded at least ten times. The rearrangement uses TRBV12-3 or TRBV12-4 and TRBJ2-7; D perhaps matches TRBD2 (6 bases). This CDR3 region has 15 residues. Trimming stripped 7 bases from V and 4 bases from J, with 20 bases between. As DNA, the CDR3 is TGTGCCAGCACCAACCCTTCGGAGGGGATTTACGAGCAGTACTTC. Its translation: CASTNPSEGIYEQYF.

As concerns this clonotype: At one boundary the junction diverges from the germline segment, which might be a read error. The chain links TRBV7-2 to TRBJ2-3; the D gene could be TRBD1 or TRBD2 (5 bases each). This CDR3 has 11 residues. Germline V lookup: CDR1 SGHTA, CDR2 FQGNSA. The CDR3 region is CASSVPGTRYF. CDR3 DNA: TGTGCCAGCAGCGTTCCCGGGACGCGGTATTTT.

The V call is TRBV9, the J call TRBJ2-3; 7 bases agree with TRBD1. This CDR3 spans 14 amino acids. The V gene's germline CDR1 is SGDLS and CDR2 YYNGEE. V was clipped by 4 bases and J by 6 bases; unmatched bases: 8. The CDR3 is CASSPAGTADTQYF. CDR3 sequence (DNA): TGTGCCAGCAGCCCTGCCGGGACAGCTGATACGCAGTATTTT. Together with reference TRBV9 and TRBJ2-3, the CDR3 gives the full variable domain: DSGVTQTPKHLITATGQRVTLRCSPRSGDLSVYWYQQSLDQGLQFLIQYYNGEERAKGNILERFSAQQFPDLHSELNLSSLELGDSALYFCASSPAGTADTQYFGPGTRLTVL.

As for this clonotype: No conserved phenylalanine or tryptophan ends this CDR3, so it is likely a read error. No DNA is shown, since the ends of the CDR3 on it are uncertain; the CDR3 is the one TCRdb lists. The chain is built from TRBV20-1 and TRBJ1-6; TRBD1 is taken as the D call from the table, unchecked against the DNA. Germline V lookup: CDR1 DFQATT, CDR2 SNEGSKA (reference sequence). From its first to its last residue, the CDR3 has 9 amino acids. The CDR3 sequence is CSARTGATS.

J is TRBJ2-7 and V is TRBV24-1; the match to TRBD1 covers 10 bases. Germline CDR1 reads KGHDR; CDR2 reads SFDVKD. The CDR3 totals 16 residues. The ends lost 4 bases at V and 0 bases at J; junction bases unmatched: 5. CDR3 nucleotides: TGTGCCACCAGTGACACCGGGACAGGGGTCTCCTACGAGCAGTACTTC. This translates into CATSDTGTGVSYEQYF.

The chain recombines TRBV2 with TRBJ1-1; 7 nucleotides line up with TRBD1. The V segment lost 6 bases and the J segment 11 bases; nucleotides outside the gene matches: 18. Germline-derived CDR1 and CDR2 are SNHLY and FYNNEI. The CDR3 length is 15 residues. As DNA, the CDR3 is TGTGCCAGCAGCCAGCCGGGACAGACCCTGGGGTACGCTTTCTTT. The encoded protein is CASSQPGQTLGYAFF. Full variable domain (remainder filled in from reference TRBV2 and TRBJ1-1): EPEVTQTPSHQVTQMGQEVILRCVPISNHLYFYWYRQILGQKVEFLVSFYNNEISEKSEIFDDQFSVERPDGSNFTLKIRSTKLEDSAMYFCASSQPGQTLGYAFFGQGTRLTVV.

This clonotype was detected many times. V gene TRBV11-2 combines with J gene TRBJ1-5; 11 nucleotides match TRBD1. The J segment lost 6 bases and the V segment lost 6 bases, leaving 4 bases of the junction unmatched. This CDR3 region has 14 residues. Germline V lookup: CDR1 SGHAT, CDR2 FQNNGV. CDR3: CASRGQGASQPQHF. The CDR3 bases are TGTGCCAGCAGAGGACAGGGGGCGAGTCAGCCCCAGCATTTT. Full variable domain (outside the CDR3, taken from reference TRBV11-2 and TRBJ1-5): EAGVAQSPRYKIIEKRQSVAFWCNPISGHATLYWYQQILGQGPKLLIQFQNNGVVDDSQLPKDRFSAERLKGVDSTLKIQPAKLEDSAVYLCASRGQGASQPQHFGDGTRLSIL.

This clonotype has a count of ten or more. The chain is built from TRBV14 and TRBJ1-6; possibly TRBD1 for D (6 bases). This CDR3 contains 17 residues. Trimming removed 1 base at V and 0 bases at J, with 10 bases between. Germline values: CDR1 SGHDN, CDR2 FVKESK. The CDR3 DNA reads as TGTGCCAGCAGCCAAGCAGGGGCGAGCTCCTATAATTCACCCCTCCACTTT. It translates to CASSQAGASSYNSPLHF.

The chain couples TRBV7-9 to TRBJ1-1, with TRBD1 as a possible D gene (6 bases). Trimming removed 0 bases from V and 3 bases from J, with 8 bases in between. This CDR3 spans 14 amino acids. Germline CDR1 SEHNR, CDR2 FQNEAQ (reference sequence). Here the CDR3 reads CASSLAQGHTEAFF. The CDR3 DNA sequence: TGTGCCAGCAGCTTAGCTCAGGGGCACACTGAAGCTTTCTTT.

Details on this clonotype: A junction end diverges from the germline sequence, so it may reflect a read error. V gene TRBV7-6 combines with J gene TRBJ2-1, with D hard to call. The CDR3 runs to 13 residues. CDR1 and CDR2 (germline): SGHVS, FNYEAQ. The CDR3: CASSLSSFNEQSF. CDR3 coding DNA: TGTGCCAGCAGCTTATCGTCGTTCAATGAGCAGTCCTTC.

Note on this clonotype: A read error may explain this, as a much larger clone is one base away. The CDR3 carries no conserved terminal phenylalanine or tryptophan, so it likely arises from a read error. J is TRBJ1-5 and V is TRBV6-1; no firm D call. V gave up 7 bases and J gave up 6 bases, with 16 bases separating them. The CDR3 is made up of 14 amino acids. Germline V gives CDR1 MNHNS, CDR2 SASEGT. The CDR3 protein is CASTLSSAGQPQHL. The DNA for the CDR3 is TGTGCCAGCACCCTCTCCTCTGCAGGTCAGCCCCAGCATCTT.

This clonotype was counted ten times or more. The gene calls are TRBV11-2 and TRBJ1-1, with D possibly TRBD1 on 6 matching bases. Per germline, CDR1 SGHAT and CDR2 FQNNGV. Trimming shortened V by 5 bases and J by 6 bases, and 16 bases separated the two germline ends. This CDR3 comprises 14 residues. This CDR3 reads CASSPWGQPSEAFF. The DNA of the CDR3 is TGTGCCAGCAGCCCCTGGGGGCAGCCCTCTGAAGCTTTCTTT.